Below, 24 T cell receptor beta chains from the same sample are listed, as sequenced in a study of immune heterogeneity within non-small cell lung tumors (dated by TCRdb to 2017 to 2018). Genomic DNA was extracted from bulk tumor tissue and used as the TCR template, and around 600 ng gDNA was amplified per sample. During surgery, multiple biopsies were taken from each primary tumor, with sampling sites spaced as far apart as possible within the tumor mass. The study cohort was described as untreated, and patients were newly diagnosed NSCLC cases undergoing curative surgery. The data were produced on a HiSeq X Ten. A multiplex PCR system amplified the TCR beta CDR3 region, with a first 10-cycle round using 32 V-gene forward and 13 J-gene reverse primers. TCRdb reprocessed the public reads (quality trimming at Q25 with fastp, clone calling with MiXCR) and kept in-frame beta chains. Rows with one shared CDR3 protein collapse into an entry with the most common genes and DNA. The sample contains around 23,000 distinct CDR3 sequences, 27% of them found a single time. The ten top clones hold roughly 3.5% of the sample.

The sequencing sample was made of lung tumor tissue. Receptor source: a man aged 35-49 years with non-small cell lung cancer.

This clonotype is labeled as medium-sized. CDR3 residues: CASSSGTGRHSPLHF. In DNA form, the CDR3 reads TGTGCCAGCAGCTCCGGGACAGGGAGGCATTCACCCCTCCACTTT. The chain recombines TRBV7-8 with TRBJ1-6, with 9 bases matching TRBD1. Germline V gene sequence: CDR1 SGHVS, CDR2 FQNEAQ. There are 15 residues in the CDR3. Trimming at V came to 4 bases and at J to 8 bases, leaving 6 bases not matched to a gene.

This clonotype was recorded many times. The gene calls are TRBV6-1 and TRBJ2-7, with TRBD2 matching over 9 bases. The V and J ends lost 5 bases and 2 bases, in that order; junction bases with no gene match: 10. This CDR3 has 16 residues. Per germline, CDR1 MNHNS and CDR2 SASEGT. This chain's CDR3 is CASSLQTSGTPYEQYF. CDR3 nucleotides: TGTGCCAGCAGTCTCCAGACTAGCGGTACACCCTACGAGCAGTACTTC.

On this clonotype: A much larger clone differs from this one at a single base, so this may be a read error. The chain links TRBV10-3 to TRBJ2-7, with 9 bases aligning to TRBD2. Germline-derived CDR1 and CDR2 are ENHRY and SYGVKD. J was trimmed by 5 bases and V by 3 bases; bases with no gene match: 5. The CDR3 runs 14 residues. The CDR3 region has the DNA TGTGCCATCAGTGATGAAGCGGGAGGCCACGAGCAGTACTTC. It yields the protein CAISDEAGGHEQYF.

This clonotype has only a few counts. CDR3 sequence (DNA): TGCGCCAGCAGACAGGACAGATCGAACACCGGGGAGCTGTTTTTT. Translation gives CASRQDRSNTGELFF. The V call is TRBV4-1, the J call TRBJ2-2; possibly TRBD1 for D (6 bases). The CDR3 is 15 amino acids. V was trimmed by 6 bases and J by 0 bases, leaving 11 bases between them. Germline V gene lookup returns CDR1 MGHRA and CDR2 YSYEKL.

For this clonotype: A much larger clonotype is one base distant, so this may be a read error. The chain recombines TRBV30 with TRBJ1-3; no reliable D call. V dropped 7 bases and J dropped 0 bases, with 10 bases sitting between them. CDR1 and CDR2 from the germline V gene are GTSNPN and SVGIG (reference sequence). There are 13 residues in the CDR3. CDR3 region: CALTSRSGNTIYF. CDR3 bases: TGTGCCTTGACAAGCCGCTCTGGAAACACCATATATTTT. The whole variable domain, filled in from reference TRBV30 and TRBJ1-3, reads SQTIHQWPATLVQPVGSPLSLECTVEGTSNPNLYWYRQAAGRGLQLLFYSVGIGQISSEVPQNLSASRPQDRQFILSSKKLLLSDSGFYLCALTSRSGNTIYFGEGSWLTVV.

Remarks on this clonotype: This may be a read error, as it is one base from a much larger clone. The genes are TRBV6-1 and TRBJ2-7; D remains unclear. Germline V gene data show CDR1 as MNHNS and CDR2 as SASEGT. The CDR3 has 14 residues. CDR3 nucleotide sequence: TGTGCCAGCAGTCCGCAACCCCTCTCCTACGAGCATTACTTC. Protein sequence: CASSPQPLSYEHYF.

The chain carries TRBV11-3 and TRBJ2-2; no clear D. Germline CDR1 is SGHNT and CDR2 is YENEEA. This CDR3 has 16 residues. V was clipped by 5 bases and J by 2 bases, with 15 bases between them. For the CDR3, the DNA is TGTGCCAGCAGCCCCAGAGTCAATCAAAACACCGGGGAGCTGTTTTTT. The encoded protein is CASSPRVNQNTGELFF. The variable domain in full, with the rest retrieved from reference TRBV11-3 and TRBJ2-2, is EAGVVQSPRYKIIEKKQPVAFWCNPISGHNTLYWYLQNLGQGPELLIRYENEEAVDDSQLPKDRFSAERLKGVDSTLKIQPAELGDSAVYLCASSPRVNQNTGELFFGEGSRLTVL.

To note about this clonotype: The junction differs from germline at one of its ends, possibly a read error. The V and J genes are TRBV5-6 and TRBJ2-2, with TRBD1 matching over 12 bases. CDR1 and CDR2 (germline): SGHDT, YYEEEE. The CDR3 has 14 amino acids. The CDR3 sequence is CAISTGTGGLELFF. Here the CDR3 DNA reads TGTGCCATCAGCACCGGGACAGGGGGCCTGGAGCTGTTTTTT.

To note about this clonotype: A much larger clone is a single base away; this may be a read error. The chain links TRBV28 to TRBJ2-7, with TRBD2 matching 13 bases. Per the germline V gene, CDR1 is MDHEN and CDR2 is SYDVKM. The CDR3 covers 16 residues. The CDR3, as DNA: TGTGCCAGCAGCGTAGCCGGGACTAGCGGGGTTTACGATCAGTACTTC. The encoded protein is CASSVAGTSGVYDQYF.

At least ten counts were recorded for this clonotype. The DNA of the CDR3 is TGTGCCATCAGTGAGAGGGTGGGTGGCTACACCTTC. This codes for CAISERVGGYTF. The chain recombines TRBV10-3 with TRBJ1-2; D remains ambiguous. The V gene lost 2 bases and the J gene lost 7 bases, with 8 bases spanning the gap. Germline values: CDR1 ENHRY, CDR2 SYGVKD. The CDR3 spans 12 residues.

The chain employs TRBV4-1 and TRBJ2-3; 7 bases agree with TRBD1. This CDR3 spans 14 amino acids. The V gene's germline CDR1 is MGHRA and CDR2 YSYEKL. V trimming: 2 bases; J trimming: 4 bases; junction bases outside the gene matches: 3. In nucleotides, the CDR3 is TGCGCCAGCAGCCAACTTACAGGGGCAGATACGCAGTATTTT. Amino acid sequence: CASSQLTGADTQYF.

A few counts support this clonotype. This chain joins TRBV4-1 and TRBJ2-5; no firm D call. The germline V gene has CDR1 MGHRA and CDR2 YSYEKL. There are 14 residues in the CDR3. V lost 4 bases, J lost 2 bases, and 11 bases lay in between. The CDR3 loop reads CASSPPPPQETQYF. The CDR3 nucleotides are TGCGCCAGCAGCCCTCCCCCACCTCAAGAGACCCAGTACTTC.

This clonotype was recorded at least ten times. The J gene is TRBJ1-2, the V gene TRBV6-1; 9 bases fit TRBD1. The CDR3 extends over 11 amino acids. Germline V CDR1 and CDR2: MNHNS, SASEGT. Losses at the gene ends were 6 bases for V and 13 bases for J; bases not matched to a gene: 6. The CDR3 coding sequence is TGTGCCAGCAGCTACAGGGGGCGCTTCACCTTC. Encoded protein: CASSYRGRFTF.

V usage is TRBV19 and J usage is TRBJ2-2; D is ambiguous. This CDR3 contains 11 residues. Between the trimmed V and J ends, which lost 4 bases and 3 bases, there was a span of 0 bases. Germline V gene lookup returns CDR1 LNHDA and CDR2 SQIVND (reference sequence). The CDR3 DNA reads TGTGCCAGTAGTAACACCGGGGAGCTGTTTTTT. Encoded protein: CASSNTGELFF. The complete variable domain, with remaining parts taken from reference TRBV19 and TRBJ2-2, reads DGGITQSPKYLFRKEGQNVTLSCEQNLNHDAMYWYRQDPGQGLRLIYYSQIVNDFQKGDIAEGYSVSREKKESFPLTVTSAQKNPTAFYLCASSNTGELFFGEGSRLTVL.

This clonotype was recorded a few times. The rearrangement uses TRBV18 and TRBJ2-7; TRBD2 aligns across 10 bases. Germline CDR1 and CDR2: KGHSH and LQKENI. V dropped 3 bases and J dropped 5; count of bases not matched to a gene: 7. There are 15 residues in the CDR3. The CDR3 coding sequence is TGTGCCAGCTCACCCCCTAGCGGGAGCTTCAACGAGCAGTACTTC. Translation: CASSPPSGSFNEQYF.

This clonotype has ten or more counts. The chain employs TRBV9 and TRBJ1-2; D possibly corresponds to TRBD1 (5 bases). The CDR3 length is 12 residues. Trimming took off 0 bases at V and 8 bases at J, with 8 bases between the two ends. Germline loops: CDR1 SGDLS, CDR2 YYNGEE. Here the CDR3 reads CASSVDGAGYTF. The CDR3 nucleotides read TGTGCCAGCAGCGTAGACGGGGCGGGCTACACCTTC.

Regarding this clonotype: A read error may produce the germline difference seen at one junction end. V and J are TRBV11-2 and TRBJ2-4; D may be TRBD2 (6 bases). Germline V gene lookup returns CDR1 SGHAT and CDR2 FQNNGV. The CDR3 extends over 17 amino acids. CDR3 region: CASSLPPGTAAKDIQYF. The CDR3 region has the DNA TGTGCCAGCAGCTTACCGCCCGGGACTGCAGCCAAAGACATTCAGTACTTC.

This clonotype was found many times. Mismatch with germline at one junction end may stem from a read error. The chain links TRBV6-1 to TRBJ1-2, with TRBD1 identical over 8 bases. Germline lookup yields CDR1 MNHNS and CDR2 SASEGT. The CDR3 is made up of 12 amino acids. CDR3 amino acids: CASRSRTGSIAF. In nucleotides, the CDR3 is TGTGCCAGCAGAAGCCGGACAGGGAGTATCGCCTTC.

On this clonotype: Given a much more abundant clone one base away, this may be a read error. The J gene is TRBJ2-7, the V gene TRBV11-2; possibly TRBD1 for D (6 bases). Germline V gives CDR1 SGHAT, CDR2 FQNNGV. The CDR3 runs to 13 residues. Trimming took off 8 bases at V and 1 base at J, with 12 bases between the two ends. CDR3 DNA sequence: TGTGCCAGCGGCTCAGGGGTTTCCTACGAGCAGTACTTC. Its translation is CASGSGVSYEQYF.

By share, this clonotype counts as medium-sized. V usage is TRBV30 and J usage is TRBJ1-2, with 8 bases matching TRBD1. CDR3 length: 12 amino acids. CDR1 and CDR2 (germline): GTSNPN, SVGIG (reference sequence). Germline trimming cut 7 bases from V and 4 bases from J; bases unmatched to any gene: 5. The CDR3 coding sequence is TGTGCCTTTGACAGGGGCCTCTATGGCTACACCTTC. Translated: CAFDRGLYGYTF. Filled out from reference TRBV30 and TRBJ1-2, the complete variable domain reads SQTIHQWPATLVQPVGSPLSLECTVEGTSNPNLYWYRQAAGRGLQLLFYSVGIGQISSEVPQNLSASRPQDRQFILSSKKLLLSDSGFYLCAFDRGLYGYTFGSGTRLTVV.

This clonotype was seen many times. The V gene is TRBV19, the J gene TRBJ1-1, with D possibly matching TRBD1 (6 bases). CDR1 is LNHDA, CDR2 SQIVND, per germline (reference sequence). V was pared by 3 bases and J by 4 bases, with 9 bases between. The CDR3 has 13 amino acids. The CDR3 nucleotides read TGTGCCAGTAGTATCACAGGGACCACTGAAGCTTTCTTT. This sequence encodes CASSITGTTEAFF.

This clonotype was picked up a small number of times. The V call is TRBV12-5, the J call TRBJ1-1; no definite D call. Germline CDR1 LGHNT, CDR2 FRNRAP. Trimming removed 5 bases from V and 5 bases from J, with 9 bases in between. CDR3 length: 12 amino acids. The CDR3 here is CASGPPETEAFF. DNA of the CDR3: TGTGCTAGTGGTCCCCCGGAGACTGAAGCTTTCTTT.

The table lists this clonotype with many counts. The chain carries TRBV6-5 and TRBJ2-1, with a tentative D call TRBD1 (5 bases). Germline V CDR1 and CDR2: MNHEY, SVGAGI. V dropped 2 bases and J dropped 4 bases, with 15 bases sitting between them. The CDR3 is made up of 16 amino acids. The DNA for the CDR3 is TGTGCCAGCAGTTACGTTAGGGGATTGGATTACAATGAGCAGTTCTTC. This translates into CASSYVRGLDYNEQFF.

This clonotype was seen many times. V and J are TRBV19 and TRBJ1-5; D is unclear. Per the germline V gene, CDR1 is LNHDA and CDR2 is SQIVND (reference sequence). The CDR3 is 14 residues long. V shed 6 bases and J shed 0 bases, with 9 bases lying between them. In nucleotides, the CDR3 is TGTGCCAGTAGGGACGGATATAGCAATCAGCCCCAGCATTTT. Translating gives CASRDGYSNQPQHF.